The clone carrying this TCR beta chain was seen a few times. Its target is unknown. The germline CDR1 and CDR2 sequences are MNHEY and SVGAGI. The CDR3 sequence is 15 residues long. With V trimmed by 8 bases and J by 1 base, 7 bases remained unmatched. Each CDR3 protein gets one entry after TCRdb re-called the reads with MiXCR. This sample has more than 95,000 distinct CDR3 sequences, with 32% found just once. The data are from a study of T cell repertoires in cytomegalovirus infection. Study-wide context: CMV epitopes in the study were HLA-C-restricted (recently identified) and HLA-B-restricted (well studied). The public TCR beta signatures pointed to both CMV infection and matching HLA type.

Study-wide findings and caveats: The response measured ex vivo was dominated by TCR beta clonotypes (HLA-C-restricted and CMV-specific). Cumulated frequencies of public TCR beta families served to identify carriers of CMV plus the relevant HLA.

The rearrangement uses TRBV6-5 and TRBJ2-2; 7 bases line up with TRBD1. Sequenced here: CD8+ T cells from cultured PBMCs, sampled from culture after CMV antigen stimulation. The sequence was obtained from a human donor in good health (CMV status not recorded). Some clones in this sample may be carry-over from other donors' samples. The CDR3 sequence: CASGRGTENTGELFF. CDR3 nucleotide sequence: TGTGCCAGCGGCAGGGGGACAGAGAACACCGGGGAGCTGTTTTTT.